Below, 18 T cell receptor beta chains from the same sample are listed, as sequenced in a study of CD8 T cells in ankylosing spondylitis. TCRdb reprocessed the 5' RACE reads with MiXCR, giving one entry per CDR3 protein. The sample shows about 170,000 distinct CDR3 sequences, 15% to 20% of them seen only once. The sample consisted of blood, either unsorted or a sorted T cell fraction (not recorded which). These TCRs come from a male donor with ankylosing spondylitis or in good health (not recorded which).

There are many counts of this clonotype. The chain uses TRBV27 and TRBJ1-1; 8 bases are shared with TRBD1. The V gene end was trimmed by 2 bases and the J gene end by 7 bases; junction bases not matched to a gene: 6. Germline loops: CDR1 MNHEY, CDR2 SMNVEV (reference sequence). The CDR3 runs 14 residues. The CDR3 DNA follows: TGTGCCAGCAGTTTAGTTCAGGGGGCGGGTGAAGCTTTCTTT. Encoded protein: CASSLVQGAGEAFF.

This clonotype was counted only a few times. The chain recombines TRBV19 with TRBJ2-1; D is ambiguous. This CDR3 contains 12 residues. Deletions cut 3 bases from V and 9 bases from J, with 9 bases between. CDR1 LNHDA and CDR2 SQIVND come from the germline V gene (reference sequence). CDR3 nucleotide sequence: TGTGCCAGTAGTATCGAGGTTACTGAGCAGTTCTTC. Its translation: CASSIEVTEQFF.

This clonotype came up many times. The V call is TRBV28, the J call TRBJ2-2, with a tentative D call TRBD2 (6 bases). The length of the CDR3 is 16 residues. CDR1 and CDR2 (germline): MDHEN, SYDVKM. The V and J ends lost 5 bases and 0 bases respectively, with 13 bases between them. The CDR3 spells CASSSGDLPNTGELFF. CDR3 DNA: TGTGCCAGCAGTAGTGGGGACTTGCCGAACACCGGGGAGCTGTTTTTT.

This clonotype turned up a few times. This chain uses TRBV18 with TRBJ2-7, with D possibly matching TRBD1 (5 bases). Germline V gene sequence: CDR1 KGHSH, CDR2 LQKENI. The V end lost 3 bases, the J end lost 4 bases, and 16 bases lay between the germline ends. This CDR3 is built from 15 residues. CDR3 sequence reads: CASSPAGQGNYEQYF. In DNA form, the CDR3 reads TGTGCCAGCTCACCCGCCGGGCAGGGAAATTACGAGCAGTACTTC.

This clonotype was detected many times. V and J are TRBV20-1 and TRBJ1-2; possibly TRBD1 for D (6 bases). From germline, CDR1 is DFQATT and CDR2 SNEGSKA (reference sequence). Trimming shortened V by 2 bases and J by 10 bases, and 11 bases separated the two germline ends. The CDR3 is 11 residues long. The CDR3 protein is CSARLSGVYTF. Here the CDR3 DNA reads TGCAGTGCTAGACTTTCAGGGGTCTACACCTTC.

This clonotype was recorded at least ten times. The gene calls are TRBV25-1 and TRBJ1-2; the D is unclear. Germline V lookup: CDR1 MGHDK, CDR2 SYGVNS. This CDR3 has 13 amino acids. The V gene lost 7 bases and the J gene lost 5 bases, with 14 bases spanning the gap. The CDR3 is CASTPPVGYGYTF. CDR3 bases: TGTGCCAGCACCCCCCCGGTTGGGTATGGCTACACCTTC.

This chain links TRBV20-1 with TRBJ2-7; no clear D gene. The CDR3 has 13 amino acids. V lost 3 bases and J 9 bases, leaving 18 bases between the germline ends. Germline CDR1 reads DFQATT; CDR2 reads SNEGSKA (reference sequence). The CDR3 sequence: CSASLPTVYSQYF. The CDR3 region has the DNA TGCAGTGCTAGTCTCCCCACCGTTTACTCGCAGTACTTC.

This clonotype was detected many times. Written as DNA, the CDR3 is TGTGCCAGCTCGCCCGACATAAAGAGCGCTGAAGCTTTCTTT. Its translation: CASSPDIKSAEAFF. The rearrangement joins TRBV18 to TRBJ1-1, with D uncertain. V was cut by 6 bases and J by 6 bases, with 17 bases left in between. Germline lookup yields CDR1 KGHSH and CDR2 LQKENI. The CDR3 spans 14 residues.

This clonotype appeared many times. The chain has TRBV28 and TRBJ1-5; possible D gene TRBD1, 5 bases. Germline values: CDR1 MDHEN, CDR2 SYDVKM. The length of the CDR3 is 17 residues. V dropped 6 bases and J dropped 6 bases, with 24 bases sitting between them. As DNA, the CDR3 is TGTGCCAGCAGGAAGCTTCGGGGGAATAGTAAAGGTCAGCCCCAGCATTTT. It is translated as CASRKLRGNSKGQPQHF.

This chain links TRBV29-1 with TRBJ2-3; tentatively, D is TRBD2 (5 bases). The CDR3 extends over 16 amino acids. Trimming stripped 0 bases from V and 4 bases from J, with 17 bases between. Germline assignment: CDR1 SQVTM and CDR2 ANQGSEA. Here the CDR3 reads CSVEELWEHDPDTQYF. CDR3 DNA sequence: TGCAGCGTTGAAGAATTGTGGGAGCATGATCCAGATACGCAGTATTTT.

In this sample, this clonotype turned up many times. The V gene is TRBV20-1, the J gene TRBJ2-1; 8 bases line up with TRBD2. Looked up from germline, CDR1 is DFQATT and CDR2 is SNEGSKA (reference sequence). This CDR3 has 15 residues. J lost 6 bases, V lost 0 bases, and 7 bases had no gene match. Here the CDR3 reads CSARDPAGGFNEQFF. The CDR3 DNA reads as TGCAGTGCTAGAGATCCCGCGGGAGGCTTCAATGAGCAGTTCTTC.

This clonotype turned up a few times. The chain combines TRBV5-8 with TRBJ2-7; TRBD2 might be the D (6 bases). Trimming removed 4 bases at V and 6 bases at J, with 20 bases between. This CDR3 region has 15 residues. Germline CDR1 is SGHTS and CDR2 is YDEGEE. Here the CDR3 DNA reads TGTGCCAGCAGCCCCTTGACCGGGGGTTGGGGCGAGCAGTACTTC. Translation: CASSPLTGGWGEQYF.

This clonotype was observed at least ten times. The chain joins TRBV20-1 to TRBJ1-2; D possibly corresponds to TRBD1 (5 bases). The CDR3 spans 14 residues. The germline CDR1 and CDR2 sequences are DFQATT and SNEGSKA (reference sequence). Trimming cost V 2 bases and J 4 bases, with 14 bases left between them. As DNA, the CDR3 is TGCAGTGCTAGATCACAGGTTTCCCTCTATGGCTACACCTTC. Its translation: CSARSQVSLYGYTF.

In its sample, this clonotype was seen many times. The V gene is TRBV5-1, the J gene TRBJ2-1; 8 bases align to TRBD2. CDR1 is SGHRS, CDR2 YFSETQ, per germline. CDR3 length equals 16 residues. The trim removed 0 bases at V and 1 base at J, leaving 3 bases unmatched. As DNA, the CDR3 is TGCGCCAGCAGCTTGGAGCCTAGCGGGTCCTACAATGAGCAGTTCTTC. Its translation: CASSLEPSGSYNEQFF.

In this sample, this clonotype turned up a few times. The chain has TRBV5-1 and TRBJ2-1, with 10 bases matching TRBD1. CDR1 is SGHRS and CDR2 is YFSETQ in the germline V gene. The junction had 6 bases not matched to a gene; V was cut back by 0 bases and J by 0 bases. The CDR3 extends over 18 amino acids. The CDR3 is CASSLGQGAMISYNEQFF. CDR3 coding DNA: TGCGCCAGCAGCTTGGGACAGGGGGCCATGATCTCCTACAATGAGCAGTTCTTC.

This clonotype was seen repeatedly, ten times or more. The chain employs TRBV7-7 and TRBJ2-2; D remains ambiguous. The V gene lost 8 bases and the J gene lost 4 bases, with 11 bases spanning the gap. The CDR3 is made up of 13 amino acids. Germline CDR1 reads SSHAT; CDR2 reads FNYEAQ (reference sequence). CDR3 DNA: TGTGCCAGCGCACTCGATTCCACCGGGGAGCTGTTTTTT. Amino acids: CASALDSTGELFF.

This clonotype was observed at least ten times. The chain uses TRBV12-5 and TRBJ1-1, with 7 positions matching TRBD1. V lost 3 bases to trimming and J lost 2 bases; unmatched junction nucleotides: 9. The CDR3 spans 16 residues. Germline V gives CDR1 LGHNT, CDR2 FRNRAP. The CDR3 sequence: CASGLDRVPENTEAFF. The CDR3 coding sequence is TGTGCTAGTGGTTTAGACAGGGTTCCGGAAAACACTGAAGCTTTCTTT.

The sample holds a few counts of this clonotype. V is TRBV3-1 and J is TRBJ2-1, with TRBD2 as a possible D gene (6 bases). Germline CDR1 and CDR2: LGHDT and YNNKEL (reference sequence). The CDR3 totals 14 residues. V lost 0 bases and J lost 10, with 13 bases in between. The CDR3 is CASSQDWGGREQFF. CDR3 in DNA: TGTGCCAGCAGCCAAGATTGGGGAGGACGAGAGCAGTTCTTC.